This TCR beta chain originates from a study of blood T cell repertoires in COVID-19. Study summary: Sites in the United States, Italy and Spain provided acute and convalescent COVID-19 samples. The analysed material was cDNA or gDNA that came from T cells, B-cell-depleted T cells, or PBMCs.

Authors' data handling: Amplification with reference gene primers provided the estimates of nucleated cell counts. Sequenced by immunoSEQ multiplex PCR; TCRdb stores in-frame clones only, minus some. D and trimming were read from the DNA, whereas the V and J calls and clone size are those reported in that table. The profile shows more than 65,000 clones, approximately 86% of them singletons. V gave up 4 bases and J gave up 0 bases, with 9 bases separating them. The length of the CDR3 is 14 residues. Per germline, CDR1 WSHSY and CDR2 SAAADI. The sequence derives from a woman aged 45-65 years with acute or convalescent COVID-19. The chain uses TRBV10-2 and TRBJ1-2; D is perhaps TRBD1 (5 bases). The sequenced sample consisted of peripheral blood. The CDR3 is CASSVSGTNYGYTF. CDR3 nucleotides: TGCGCCAGCAGTGTTTCAGGGACTAACTATGGCTACACCTTC.